This T cell receptor beta chain was profiled in a study of immune evolution from preneoplasia to lung adenocarcinoma. Sequenced by immunoSEQ multiplex PCR; TCRdb stores in-frame clones only, minus some. The data contain several thousand clones, roughly 82% of them seen just once; the ten biggest clones take up approximately 3%. The CDR3 loop spans 14 amino acids. With 7 bases clipped from V and 7 bases from J, the junction kept 6 bases outside the gene matches. The germline V gene has CDR1 MNHNY and CDR2 SVGAGI (reference sequence). V usage is TRBV6-6 and J usage is TRBJ2-1; 11 nucleotides match TRBD2. This receptor was identified in an older person with lung adenocarcinoma. The sample taken for sequencing was FFPE minimally invasive lung adenocarcinoma tissue. The CDR3 DNA is TGTGCCAGCACCCCAAGACTAGCGGGGAATGAGCAGTTCTTC. This translates into CASTPRLAGNEQFF.